This T cell receptor beta chain originates from a study of blood T cell repertoires in COVID-19. Repertoires were generated with immunoSEQ multiplex PCR, while TCRdb's copy carries only in-frame clones and drops some. The sample records under 150,000 clones, more than 80% being singletons. Trimming pared 6 bases from V and 4 bases from J, leaving 15 bases between. CDR3 size: 14 residues. The V gene's germline CDR1 is SEHNR and CDR2 FQNEAQ (reference sequence). The count of this clone is one. The receptor was derived from a woman aged 55-69 years with COVID-19, enrolled during active disease. Material: peripheral blood. The chain has TRBV7-9 and TRBJ1-1; no firm D call. DNA of the CDR3: TGTGCCAGCAGTCTTCTGAGGGTCCGCACTGAAGCTTTCTTT. Its protein is CASSLLRVRTEAFF.